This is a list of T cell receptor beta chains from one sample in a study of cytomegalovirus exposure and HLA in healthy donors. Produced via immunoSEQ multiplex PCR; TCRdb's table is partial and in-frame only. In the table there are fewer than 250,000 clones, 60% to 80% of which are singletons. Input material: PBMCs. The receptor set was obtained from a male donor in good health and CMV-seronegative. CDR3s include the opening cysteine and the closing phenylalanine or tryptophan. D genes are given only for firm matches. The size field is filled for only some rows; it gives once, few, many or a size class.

CASSKTGSYEQYF	TGCGCCAGCAGCAAAACAGGGTCCTACGAGCAGTACTTC	once	-	TRBV9	TRBJ2-7
CASISGSYNSPLHF	TGTGCCAGCATTTCGGGCTCCTATAATTCACCCCTCCACTTT	-	-	TRBV28	TRBJ1-6
CASSEVLDRAGRNTIYF	TGTGCCAGCAGCGAGGTCCTGGACAGGGCAGGCCGAAACACCATATATTTT	-	TRBD1	TRBV5-6	TRBJ1-3
CASSATSAYNEQFF	TGTGCCAGCAGTGCGACTAGCGCCTACAATGAGCAGTTCTTC	-	TRBD2	TRBV28	TRBJ2-1
CASSLMGQSQTQYF	TGTGCCAGCAGTTTAATGGGACAAAGCCAGACCCAGTACTTC	-	-	TRBV27	TRBJ2-5
CASSDLFGIDQPQHF	TGTGCCAGCAGTGATTTATTCGGGATAGATCAGCCCCAGCATTTT	-	-	TRBV6-1	TRBJ1-5
CASRRGGTEQETQYF	TGCGCCAGCAGACGAGGCGGGACCGAACAAGAGACCCAGTACTTC	-	-	TRBV5-1	TRBJ2-5
CASNVGGAAGYTF	TGTGCCAGTAACGTAGGGGGCGCGGCTGGCTACACCTTC	-	TRBD1	TRBV19	TRBJ1-2
CASSPSGTYEQYF	TGTGCCAGTAGCCCCTCGGGGACCTACGAGCAGTACTTC	-	-	TRBV19	TRBJ2-7
CASSTGLGGYTF	TGTGCCAGTAGTACAGGGCTTGGAGGCTACACCTTC	-	-	TRBV19	TRBJ1-2
CASKPGTGYGYTF	TGTGCCAGCAAGCCAGGGACAGGGTATGGCTACACCTTC	-	TRBD1	TRBV6-6	TRBJ1-2
CAISELGNEQFF	TGTGCCATCAGTGAGCTCGGGAATGAGCAGTTCTTC	-	-	TRBV10-3	TRBJ2-1
CASSDRTSGSRHEQFF	TGTGCCAGCAGTGACCGGACTAGCGGGAGCAGGCATGAGCAGTTCTTC	few	TRBD2	TRBV2	TRBJ2-1
CASSGTNEVTYEQYF	TGTGCCAGCAGTGGGACAAACGAGGTCACCTACGAGCAGTACTTC	-	-	TRBV6-5	TRBJ2-7
CASSKAATGDCF	TGTGCCAGCAGCAAAGCGGCGACAGGGGACTGCTTC	-	-	TRBV21-1	TRBJ1-2
CASSLTGTGKTGELFF	TGTGCCAGCAGCTTAACAGGGACAGGGAAAACCGGGGAGCTGTTTTTT	-	TRBD1	TRBV11-2	TRBJ2-2